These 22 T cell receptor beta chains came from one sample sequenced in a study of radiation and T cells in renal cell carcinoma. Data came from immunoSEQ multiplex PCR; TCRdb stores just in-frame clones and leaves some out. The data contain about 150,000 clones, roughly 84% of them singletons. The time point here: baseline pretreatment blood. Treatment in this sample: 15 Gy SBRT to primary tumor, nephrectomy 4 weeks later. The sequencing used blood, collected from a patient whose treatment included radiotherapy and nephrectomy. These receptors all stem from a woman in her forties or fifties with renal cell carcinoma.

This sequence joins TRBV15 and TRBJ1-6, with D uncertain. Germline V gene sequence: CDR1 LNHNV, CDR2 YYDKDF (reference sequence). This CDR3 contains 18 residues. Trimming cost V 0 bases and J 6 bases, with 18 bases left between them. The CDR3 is CATSRDLLKATLNSPLHF. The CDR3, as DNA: TGTGCCACCAGCAGAGATCTTCTCAAAGCTACCCTTAATTCACCCCTCCACTTT.

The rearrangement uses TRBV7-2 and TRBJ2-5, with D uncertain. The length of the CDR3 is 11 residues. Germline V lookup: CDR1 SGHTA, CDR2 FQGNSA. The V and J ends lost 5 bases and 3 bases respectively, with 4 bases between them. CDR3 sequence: CASSQKETQYF. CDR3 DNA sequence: TGTGCCAGCAGCCAGAAAGAGACCCAGTACTTC.

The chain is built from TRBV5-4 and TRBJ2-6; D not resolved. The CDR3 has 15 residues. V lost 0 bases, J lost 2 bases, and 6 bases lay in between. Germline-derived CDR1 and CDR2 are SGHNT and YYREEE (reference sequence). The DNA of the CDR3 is TGTGCCAGCAGCTTGGTCCATACTGGGGCCAACGTCCTGACTTTC. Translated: CASSLVHTGANVLTF. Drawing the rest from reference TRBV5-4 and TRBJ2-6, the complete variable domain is ETGVTQSPTHLIKTRGQQVTLRCSSQSGHNTVSWYQQALGQGPQFIFQYYREEENGRGNFPPRFSGLQFPNYSSELNVNALELDDSALYLCASSLVHTGANVLTFGAGSRLTVL.

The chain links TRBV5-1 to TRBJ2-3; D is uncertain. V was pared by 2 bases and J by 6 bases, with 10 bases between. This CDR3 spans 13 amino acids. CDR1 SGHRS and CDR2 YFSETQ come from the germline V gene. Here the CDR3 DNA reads TGCGCCAGCAGCTTCGGCAAGGCGGATACGCAGTATTTT. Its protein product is CASSFGKADTQYF.

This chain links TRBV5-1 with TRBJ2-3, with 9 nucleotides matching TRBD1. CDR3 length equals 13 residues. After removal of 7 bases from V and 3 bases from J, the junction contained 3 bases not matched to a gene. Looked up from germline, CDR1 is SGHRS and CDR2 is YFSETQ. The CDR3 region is CASGDRVTDTQYF. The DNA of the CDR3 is TGCGCCAGCGGGGACAGGGTTACAGATACGCAGTATTTT. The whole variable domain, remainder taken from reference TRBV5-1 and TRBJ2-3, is KAGVTQTPRYLIKTRGQQVTLSCSPISGHRSVSWYQQTPGQGLQFLFEYFSETQRNKGNFPGRFSGRQFSNSRSEMNVSTLELGDSALYLCASGDRVTDTQYFGPGTRLTVL.

CDR3 protein: CASSTGTGSYEQYF. In DNA, the CDR3 is TGTGCCAGCAGTACCGGGACAGGGTCCTACGAGCAGTACTTC. The V and J genes are TRBV6-6 and TRBJ2-7; 9 nucleotides line up with TRBD1. The trim removed 5 bases at V and 1 base at J, leaving 3 bases unmatched. The germline gives CDR1 MNHNY, CDR2 SVGAGI (reference sequence). The CDR3 is 14 amino acids.

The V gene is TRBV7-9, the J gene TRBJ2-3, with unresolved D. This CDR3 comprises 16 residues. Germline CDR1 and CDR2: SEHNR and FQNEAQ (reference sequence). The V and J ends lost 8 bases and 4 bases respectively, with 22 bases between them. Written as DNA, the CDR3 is TGTGCCAGCGGCCCCCGGAAAGGGCAAAGCGCAGATACGCAGTATTTT. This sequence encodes CASGPRKGQSADTQYF.

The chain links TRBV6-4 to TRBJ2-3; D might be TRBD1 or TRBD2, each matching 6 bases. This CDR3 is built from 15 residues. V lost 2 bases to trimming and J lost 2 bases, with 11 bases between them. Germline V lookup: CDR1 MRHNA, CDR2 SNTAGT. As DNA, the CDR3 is TGTGCCAGCAGTGACACGGGGGCGACCACAGATACGCAGTATTTT. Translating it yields CASSDTGATTDTQYF.

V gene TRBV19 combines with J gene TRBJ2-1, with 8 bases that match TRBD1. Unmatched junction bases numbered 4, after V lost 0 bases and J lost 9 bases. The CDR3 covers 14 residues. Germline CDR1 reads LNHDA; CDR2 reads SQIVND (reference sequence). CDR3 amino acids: CASSIDGQGSEQFF. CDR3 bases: TGTGCCAGTAGTATAGACGGACAGGGAAGTGAGCAGTTCTTC.

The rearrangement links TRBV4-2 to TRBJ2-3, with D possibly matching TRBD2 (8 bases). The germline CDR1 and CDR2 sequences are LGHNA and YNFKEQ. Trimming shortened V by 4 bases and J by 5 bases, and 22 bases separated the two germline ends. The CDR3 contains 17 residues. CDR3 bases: TGTGCCAGCAGCCTCTCCCCGGGAGGGGGCAGGGTAGATACGCAGTATTTT. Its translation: CASSLSPGGGRVDTQYF.

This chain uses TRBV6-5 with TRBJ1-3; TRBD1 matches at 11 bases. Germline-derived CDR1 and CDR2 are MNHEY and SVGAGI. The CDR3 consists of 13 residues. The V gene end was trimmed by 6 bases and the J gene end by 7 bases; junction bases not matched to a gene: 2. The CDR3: CASRGTGGNTIYF. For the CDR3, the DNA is TGTGCCAGCAGGGGGACAGGGGGGAACACCATATATTTT.

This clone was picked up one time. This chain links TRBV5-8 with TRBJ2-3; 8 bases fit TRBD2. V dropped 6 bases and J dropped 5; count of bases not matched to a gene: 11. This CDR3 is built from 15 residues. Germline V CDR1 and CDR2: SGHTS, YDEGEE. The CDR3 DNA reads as TGTGCCAGCACCCACGGGAGGGGGGTAGGAGATACGCAGTATTTT. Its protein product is CASTHGRGVGDTQYF.

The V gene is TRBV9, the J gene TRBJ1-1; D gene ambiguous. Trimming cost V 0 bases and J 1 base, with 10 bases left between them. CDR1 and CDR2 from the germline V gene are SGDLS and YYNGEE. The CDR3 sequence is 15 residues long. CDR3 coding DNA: TGTGCCAGCAGCGTAGAGGTCAGCCCGAACACTGAAGCTTTCTTT. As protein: CASSVEVSPNTEAFF.

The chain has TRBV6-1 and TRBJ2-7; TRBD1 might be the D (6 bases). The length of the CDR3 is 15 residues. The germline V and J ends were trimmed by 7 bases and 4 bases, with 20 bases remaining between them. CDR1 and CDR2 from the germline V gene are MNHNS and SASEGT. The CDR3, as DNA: TGTGCCAGCACGACAGGTATCTCCTACAGGTACGAGCAGTACTTC. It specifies CASTTGISYRYEQYF.

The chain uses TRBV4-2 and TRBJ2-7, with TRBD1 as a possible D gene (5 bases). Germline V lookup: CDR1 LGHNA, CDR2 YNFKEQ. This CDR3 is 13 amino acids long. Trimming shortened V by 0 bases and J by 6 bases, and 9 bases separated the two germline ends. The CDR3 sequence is CASSQDQGGEQYF. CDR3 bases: TGTGCCAGCAGCCAAGACCAGGGTGGCGAGCAGTACTTC.

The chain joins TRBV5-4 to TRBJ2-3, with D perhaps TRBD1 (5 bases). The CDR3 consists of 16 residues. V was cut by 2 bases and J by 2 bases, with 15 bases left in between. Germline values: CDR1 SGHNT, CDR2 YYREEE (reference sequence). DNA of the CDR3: TGTGCCAGCAGCTTAACCGCAGGGTTTTACACAGATACGCAGTATTTT. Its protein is CASSLTAGFYTDTQYF.

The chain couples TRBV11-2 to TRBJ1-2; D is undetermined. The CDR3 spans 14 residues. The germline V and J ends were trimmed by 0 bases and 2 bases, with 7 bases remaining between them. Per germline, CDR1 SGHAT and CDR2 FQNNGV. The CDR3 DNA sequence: TGTGCCAGCAGCTTAGATAGCAAGAACTATGGCTACACCTTC. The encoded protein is CASSLDSKNYGYTF.

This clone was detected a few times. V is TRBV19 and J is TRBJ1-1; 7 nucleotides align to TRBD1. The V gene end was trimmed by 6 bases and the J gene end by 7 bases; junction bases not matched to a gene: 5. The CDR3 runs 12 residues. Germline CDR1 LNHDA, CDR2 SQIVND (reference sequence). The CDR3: CASSEGDSEAFF. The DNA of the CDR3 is TGTGCCAGTAGCGAAGGGGACAGTGAAGCTTTCTTT.

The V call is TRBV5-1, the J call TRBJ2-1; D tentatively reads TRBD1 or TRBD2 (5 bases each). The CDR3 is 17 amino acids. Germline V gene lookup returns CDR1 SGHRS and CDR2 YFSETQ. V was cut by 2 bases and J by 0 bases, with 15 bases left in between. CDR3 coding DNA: TGCGCCAGCAGCTTAGTTTCCTCAGGGAGCTCCTACAATGAGCAGTTCTTC. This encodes CASSLVSSGSSYNEQFF. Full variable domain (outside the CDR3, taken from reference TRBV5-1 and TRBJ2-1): KAGVTQTPRYLIKTRGQQVTLSCSPISGHRSVSWYQQTPGQGLQFLFEYFSETQRNKGNFPGRFSGRQFSNSRSEMNVSTLELGDSALYLCASSLVSSGSSYNEQFFGPGTRLTVL.

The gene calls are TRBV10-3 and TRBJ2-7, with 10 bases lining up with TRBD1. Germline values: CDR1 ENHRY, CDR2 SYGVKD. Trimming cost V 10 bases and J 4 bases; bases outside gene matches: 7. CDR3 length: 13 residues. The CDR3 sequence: CASRDRGSYEQYF. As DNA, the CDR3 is TGTGCCAGCCGGGACAGGGGTTCGTACGAGCAGTACTTC.

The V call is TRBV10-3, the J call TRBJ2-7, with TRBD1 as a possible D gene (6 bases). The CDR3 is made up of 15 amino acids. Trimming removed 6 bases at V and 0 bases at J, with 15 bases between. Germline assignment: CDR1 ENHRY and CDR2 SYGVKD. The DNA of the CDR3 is TGTGCCATCAGGGCCGGGACAACAAGCTCCTACGAGCAGTACTTC. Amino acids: CAIRAGTTSSYEQYF.

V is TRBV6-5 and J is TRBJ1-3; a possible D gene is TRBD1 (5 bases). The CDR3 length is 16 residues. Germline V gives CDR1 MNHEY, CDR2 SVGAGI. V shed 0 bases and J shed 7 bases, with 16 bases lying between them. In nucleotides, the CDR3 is TGTGCCAGCAGTTACTCGTCCCGGGAGCGGGGGAACACCATATATTTT. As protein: CASSYSSRERGNTIYF.